This T cell receptor (beta chain) was identified during a study of cytomegalovirus exposure and HLA in healthy donors. Use of 60 Vbeta and 13 Jbeta primers characterized the PCR. Method: immunoSEQ multiplex PCR; TCRdb's copy keeps in-frame clones and lacks some. Counted here are around 220,000 clones, about 80% occurring once; the ten biggest clones make up about 16%. The CDR3 covers 12 residues. The V end was cut by 3 bases, the J end by 10 bases, with 10 bases between. The germline gives CDR1 SGHNT, CDR2 YENEEA. This chain connects TRBV11-3 to TRBJ2-1, with D possibly being TRBD1 (6 bases). The TCR originated in a man aged 40-50 years in good health and CMV-seronegative. Input material: PBMCs. The CDR3: CASSLSGVEQFF. The CDR3 DNA follows: TGTGCCAGCAGCTTGTCAGGGGTCGAGCAGTTCTTC.